The entry below gives a single T cell receptor beta chain sequence along with its context. This sample is part of a study of shared clonotypes between healthy human individuals. The assay was immunoSEQ multiplex PCR, and TCRdb's table has in-frame clones only and misses some. In the table there are 300,000 to 400,000 clones, 73% of which are singletons. Germline values: CDR1 SGHNT, CDR2 YENEEA. This CDR3 spans 14 amino acids. Trimming took off 4 bases at V and 5 bases at J, with 11 bases between the two ends. V is TRBV11-3 and J is TRBJ2-2; no reliable D call. This TCR derives from a man aged 25 to 40 in good health. The material sequenced was memory CD4+ T cells sorted from blood. The subset here: CD45RA-negative fraction. The CDR3 here is CASSSAITTGELFF. The CDR3 region has the DNA TGTGCCAGCAGCTCGGCAATAACAACCGGGGAGCTGTTTTTT.